This entry lists 5 T cell receptor beta chains sequenced from one sample in a study of brain T cells in children with intractable seizures. Method: immunoSEQ multiplex PCR; TCRdb's copy keeps in-frame clones and lacks some. Of 300,000 to 400,000 clones listed, 93% are singletons. Time point specified: blood from clinic visit 5 months post-surgery; TSC patient then seizure free. The material sequenced was peripheral blood, taken roughly 5 months after surgery. Receptor source: a boy younger than two with tuberous sclerosis and intractable seizures.

This clone is a singleton in its sample. The chain has TRBV28 and TRBJ2-1, with D possibly TRBD2 on 5 matching bases. Trimming took 5 bases from V and 6 from J, leaving 20 bases between them. Looked up from germline, CDR1 is MDHEN and CDR2 is SYDVKM. CDR3 length: 16 residues. CDR3 protein: CASSLPPGLAPNEQFF. CDR3 sequence (DNA): TGTGCCAGCAGTCTACCCCCCGGCCTAGCTCCCAATGAGCAGTTCTTC.

This clone has just one count. The CDR3 loop is CASSLALVNTEAFF. The CDR3 nucleotides are TGCGCCAGCAGCTTGGCGTTAGTGAACACTGAAGCTTTCTTT. This chain uses TRBV5-1 with TRBJ1-1; D gene ambiguous. This CDR3 has 14 amino acids. V dropped 0 bases and J dropped 0 bases, with 6 bases sitting between them. CDR1 and CDR2 (germline): SGHRS, YFSETQ. The entire variable domain, with the rest obtained from reference TRBV5-1 and TRBJ1-1, is as follows: KAGVTQTPRYLIKTRGQQVTLSCSPISGHRSVSWYQQTPGQGLQFLFEYFSETQRNKGNFPGRFSGRQFSNSRSEMNVSTLELGDSALYLCASSLALVNTEAFFGQGTRLTVV.

The V call is TRBV3-1 (or the pseudogene TRBV3-2), the J call TRBJ1-2, with D unresolved. CDR1 LGHDT and CDR2 YNNKEL come from the germline V gene (reference sequence). Trimming stripped 0 bases from V and 4 bases from J, with 6 bases between. CDR3 length: 13 amino acids. The DNA for the CDR3 is TGTGCCAGCAGCCAAGAGAGAGTCTATGGCTACACCTTC. Its translation is CASSQERVYGYTF.

The rearrangement joins TRBV2 to TRBJ2-2, with TRBD2 matching over 10 bases. The trim removed 7 bases at V and 4 bases at J, leaving 3 bases unmatched. The CDR3 length is 14 residues. Germline values: CDR1 SNHLY, CDR2 FYNNEI. This chain's CDR3 is CASTSSGSTGELFF. In DNA, the CDR3 is TGTGCCAGCACCTCTAGCGGGAGCACCGGGGAGCTGTTTTTT.

V gene TRBV12-3 or TRBV12-4 combines with J gene TRBJ1-1, with a tentative D call TRBD1 (5 bases). The CDR3 has 11 amino acids. V dropped 5 bases and J dropped 7 bases, with 8 bases sitting between them. The CDR3 spells CASSNGGEAFF. The CDR3 DNA reads TGTGCCAGCAGTAACGGGGGTGAAGCTTTCTTT.